Included here is one T cell receptor (beta chain) sequence, with context. Study processing details: Nucleated cell counts were estimated from reference gene primer amplification. Clones were read by immunoSEQ multiplex PCR, and TCRdb kept only the in-frame ones, dropping some. The DNA was the basis for D and trimming; V, J and clone size are from that table. Of almost 400,000 clones listed, around 87% are singletons. These data originate in a study of blood T cell repertoires in COVID-19. Seattle enrolled patients during active infection and tracked them longitudinally. Germline-derived CDR1 and CDR2 are ENHRY and SYGVKD. Trimming took off 4 bases at V and 4 bases at J, with 13 bases between the two ends. This CDR3 comprises 14 residues.

The receptor's source is a woman aged 55-70 years with COVID-19, enrolled during active disease. J is TRBJ2-5 and V is TRBV10-3, with D possibly matching TRBD1 (6 bases). The source material was peripheral blood. The CDR3 loop is CAISVSGVGETQYF. The DNA of the CDR3 is TGTGCCATCAGTGTCTCAGGGGTGGGAGAGACCCAGTACTTC.